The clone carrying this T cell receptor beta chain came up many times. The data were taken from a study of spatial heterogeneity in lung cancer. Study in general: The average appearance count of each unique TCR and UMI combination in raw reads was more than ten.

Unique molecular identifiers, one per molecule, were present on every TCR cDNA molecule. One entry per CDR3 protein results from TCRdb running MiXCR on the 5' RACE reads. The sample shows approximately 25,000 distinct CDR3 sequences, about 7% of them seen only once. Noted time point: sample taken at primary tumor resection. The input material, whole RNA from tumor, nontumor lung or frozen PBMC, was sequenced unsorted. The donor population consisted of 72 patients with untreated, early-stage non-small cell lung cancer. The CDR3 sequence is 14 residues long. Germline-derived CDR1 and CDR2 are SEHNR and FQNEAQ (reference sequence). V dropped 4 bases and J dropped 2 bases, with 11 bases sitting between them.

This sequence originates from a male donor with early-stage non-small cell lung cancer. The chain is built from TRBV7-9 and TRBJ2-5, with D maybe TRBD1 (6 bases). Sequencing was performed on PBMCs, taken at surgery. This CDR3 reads CASSSGVLQETQYF. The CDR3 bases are TGTGCCAGCAGCTCAGGGGTGTTACAAGAGACCCAGTACTTC.